This T cell receptor beta chain was retrieved from a study of blood T cell repertoires in COVID-19. V lost 10 bases to trimming and J lost 3 bases; unmatched junction nucleotides: 10. The germline V gene has CDR1 LGHDT and CDR2 YNNKEL (reference sequence). The CDR3 length is 14 residues. Data came from immunoSEQ multiplex PCR; TCRdb stores just in-frame clones and leaves some out. The data hold 490,000 or so clones, with around nine tenths observed a single time. The rearrangement links TRBV3-1 (or the pseudogene TRBV3-2) to TRBJ2-5; 8 positions agree with TRBD1. This receptor was obtained from a woman aged 40 to 50 who had recovered from COVID-19. Material for sequencing was PBMCs or T cells enriched from blood (not recorded which). The DNA for the CDR3 is TGTGCCATCCGACTACAGGACAGGGAAGAGACCCAGTACTTC. It encodes CAIRLQDREETQYF.